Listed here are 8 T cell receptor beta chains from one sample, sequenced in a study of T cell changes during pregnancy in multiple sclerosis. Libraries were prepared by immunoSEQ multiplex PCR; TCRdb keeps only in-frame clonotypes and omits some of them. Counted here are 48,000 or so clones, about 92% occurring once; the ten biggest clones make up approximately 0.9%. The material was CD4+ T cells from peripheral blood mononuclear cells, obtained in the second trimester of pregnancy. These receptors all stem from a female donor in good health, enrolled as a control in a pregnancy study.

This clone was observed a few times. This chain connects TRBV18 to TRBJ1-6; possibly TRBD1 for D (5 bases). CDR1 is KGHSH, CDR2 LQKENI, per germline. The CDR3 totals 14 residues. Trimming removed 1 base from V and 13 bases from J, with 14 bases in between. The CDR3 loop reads CASSPQAGRWPLHF. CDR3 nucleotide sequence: TGTGCCAGCTCACCACAAGCAGGGAGGTGGCCCCTCCACTTT. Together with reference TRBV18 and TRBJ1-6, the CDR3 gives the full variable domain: NAGVMQNPRHLVRRRGQEARLRCSPMKGHSHVYWYRQLPEEGLKFMVYLQKENIIDESGMPKERFSAEFPKEGPSILRIQQVVRGDSAAYFCASSPQAGRWPLHFGNGTRLTVT.

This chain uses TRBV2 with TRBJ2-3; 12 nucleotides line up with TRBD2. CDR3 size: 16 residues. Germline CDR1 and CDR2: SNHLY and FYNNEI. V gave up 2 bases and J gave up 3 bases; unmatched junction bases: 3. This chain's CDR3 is CASSETTSGRTDTQYF. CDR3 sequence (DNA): TGTGCCAGCAGTGAAACGACTAGCGGGAGAACAGATACGCAGTATTTT.

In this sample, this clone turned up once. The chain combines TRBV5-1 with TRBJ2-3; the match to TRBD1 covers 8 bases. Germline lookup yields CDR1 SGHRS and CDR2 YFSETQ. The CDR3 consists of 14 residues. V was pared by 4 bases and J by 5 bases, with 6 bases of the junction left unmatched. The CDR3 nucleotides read TGCGCCAGCAGCCTGGGACAGGTTCAAGATACGCAGTATTTT. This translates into CASSLGQVQDTQYF.

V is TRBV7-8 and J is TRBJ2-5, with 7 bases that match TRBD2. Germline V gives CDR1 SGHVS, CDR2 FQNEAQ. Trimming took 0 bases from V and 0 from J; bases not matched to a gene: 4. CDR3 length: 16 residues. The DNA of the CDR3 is TGTGCCAGCAGCTTAGCGCGGGGGACTCACCAAGAGACCCAGTACTTC. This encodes CASSLARGTHQETQYF.

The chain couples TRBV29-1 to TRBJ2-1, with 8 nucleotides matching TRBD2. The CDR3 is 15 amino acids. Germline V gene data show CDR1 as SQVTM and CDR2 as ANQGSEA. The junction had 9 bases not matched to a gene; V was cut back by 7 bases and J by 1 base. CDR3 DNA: TGCAGCGCAACTGCAGCGGGAGTGTCCTACAATGAGCAGTTCTTC. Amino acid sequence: CSATAAGVSYNEQFF.

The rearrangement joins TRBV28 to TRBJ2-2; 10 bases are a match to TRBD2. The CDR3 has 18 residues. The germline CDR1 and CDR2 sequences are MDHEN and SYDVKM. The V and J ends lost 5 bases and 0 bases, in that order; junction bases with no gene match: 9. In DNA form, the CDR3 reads TGTGCCAGCAGTGGGCTAGCGGGGGCAACAGCGAACACCGGGGAGCTGTTTTTT. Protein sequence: CASSGLAGATANTGELFF.

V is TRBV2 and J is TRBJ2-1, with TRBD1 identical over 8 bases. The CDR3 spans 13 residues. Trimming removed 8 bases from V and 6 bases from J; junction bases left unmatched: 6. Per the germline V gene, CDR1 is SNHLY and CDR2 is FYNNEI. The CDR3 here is CASGRDRRNEQFF. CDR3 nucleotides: TGTGCCAGCGGACGGGACAGGCGCAATGAGCAGTTCTTC.

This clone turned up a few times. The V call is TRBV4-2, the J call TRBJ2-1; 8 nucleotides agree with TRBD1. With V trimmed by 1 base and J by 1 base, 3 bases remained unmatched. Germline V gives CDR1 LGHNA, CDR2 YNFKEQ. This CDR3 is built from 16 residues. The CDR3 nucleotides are TGTGCCAGCAGCCAAGGGCAGGGGGCTTCCTACAATGAGCAGTTCTTC. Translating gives CASSQGQGASYNEQFF.